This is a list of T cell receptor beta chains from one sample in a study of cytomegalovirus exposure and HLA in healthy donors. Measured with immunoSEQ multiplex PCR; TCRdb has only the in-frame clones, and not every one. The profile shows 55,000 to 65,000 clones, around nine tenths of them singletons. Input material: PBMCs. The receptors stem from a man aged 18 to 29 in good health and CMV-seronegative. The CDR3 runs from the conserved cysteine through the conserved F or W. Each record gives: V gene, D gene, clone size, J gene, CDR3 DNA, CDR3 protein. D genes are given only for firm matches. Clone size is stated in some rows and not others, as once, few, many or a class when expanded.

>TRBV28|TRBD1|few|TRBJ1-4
TGTGCCAGCAGCGCGGACAGGGGGCTTGAAAAACTGTTTTTT
CASSADRGLEKLFF
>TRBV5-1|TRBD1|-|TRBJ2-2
TGCGCCAGCAGCGGCAGGGACAGGGGGGTACACGCGAACACCGGGGAGCTGTTTTTT
CASSGRDRGVHANTGELFF
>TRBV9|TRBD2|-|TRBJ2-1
TGTGCCAGCAGCGTAACTAGCGGGAGCGGCGATGAGCAGTTCTTC
CASSVTSGSGDEQFF
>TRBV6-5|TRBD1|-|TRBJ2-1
TGTGCCAGCAGTTTCCCTACAGGGGGCCCCTACAATGAGCAGTTCTTC
CASSFPTGGPYNEQFF
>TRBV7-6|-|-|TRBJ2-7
TGTGCCAGCAGCTTGACAGCACTCTACGAGCAGTACTTC
CASSLTALYEQYF
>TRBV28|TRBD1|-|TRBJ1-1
TGTGCCAGCAGTATTCACAGGGGGCACGGAGATGAAGCTTTCTTT
CASSIHRGHGDEAFF
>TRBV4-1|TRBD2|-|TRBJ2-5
TGCGCCAGCAGCCAAGTCGGATTGAGACTAGCCCCAAAGGAGGGAGAGACCCAGTACTTC
CASSQVGLRLAPKEGETQYF
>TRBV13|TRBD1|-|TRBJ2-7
TGTGCCAGCAGCTCCGACAGGGGAATGTACGAGCAGTACTTC
CASSSDRGMYEQYF
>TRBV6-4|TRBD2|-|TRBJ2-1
TGTGCCAGCAGTCCAAGCGGGGGGGAGAATGAGCAGTTCTTC
CASSPSGGENEQFF
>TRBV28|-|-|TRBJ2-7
TGTGCCAGCAGTGAAGTCCACGGAGCCTACGAGCAGTACTTC
CASSEVHGAYEQYF
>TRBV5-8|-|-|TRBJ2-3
TGTGCCAGCAGCACTGGCACAGATACGCAGTATTTT
CASSTGTDTQYF
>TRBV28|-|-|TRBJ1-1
TGTGCCAGCAGTTTCGGTGGGAGGGAGACTGAAGCTTTCTTT
CASSFGGRETEAFF
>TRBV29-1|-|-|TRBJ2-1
TGCAGCGTTGAATCGCGGGGGCGATACAATGAGCAGTTCTTC
CSVESRGRYNEQFF
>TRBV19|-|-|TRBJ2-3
TGTGCCAGTAGAGTAGCGACTAGCACAGATACGCAGTATTTT
CASRVATSTDTQYF
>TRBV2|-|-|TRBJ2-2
TGTGCCAGCAGTGAATGGGACTCATTCACCGGGGAGCTGTTTTTT
CASSEWDSFTGELFF
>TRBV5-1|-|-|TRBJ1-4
TGCGCCAGCAGTAAAGACGGAGGAGGGAATGAAAAACTGTTTTTT
CASSKDGGGNEKLFF
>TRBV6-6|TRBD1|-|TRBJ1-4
TGTGCCAGCAGGTCCGGGACAGGGGAAGGAAAACTGTTTTTT
CASRSGTGEGKLFF
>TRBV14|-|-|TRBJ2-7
TGTGCCAGCAGCCCGCAGGTAGAGTCCTACGAGCAGTACTTC
CASSPQVESYEQYF
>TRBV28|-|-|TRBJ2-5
TGTGCCAGCAGTTTGCCTAGCCGACCCTCGGAGACCCAGTACTTC
CASSLPSRPSETQYF
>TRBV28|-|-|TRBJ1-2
TGTGCCAGCAGTCCGAGCGGGGTTTGGTATGGCTACACCTTC
CASSPSGVWYGYTF
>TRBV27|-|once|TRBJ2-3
TGTGCCAGCAGTTTATCGGGGGCCGACGGAAATACGCAGTATTTT
CASSLSGADGNTQYF
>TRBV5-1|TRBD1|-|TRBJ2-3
TGCGCCAGCAGCTTGGAGGGACAGAGCACAGATACGCAGTATTTT
CASSLEGQSTDTQYF